The T cell receptor (beta chain) described here comes from a study of blood T cell repertoires in COVID-19. Study context: COVID-19 samples, acute and convalescent, were from the United States, Italy and Spain. The cDNA or gDNA used as material had been derived from T cells, B-cell-depleted T cells, or PBMCs.

Under the authors' procedure: Amplification of reference gene primers was used by the study to estimate nucleated cell counts. Assay used: immunoSEQ multiplex PCR; TCRdb lists only in-frame clones, some missing. V and J calls and clone size are as listed in that table; D and trimming were resolved from the DNA. The top ten clones hold approximately 6.3% of a sample with approximately 90,000 clones, 65% to 85% of them seen once. This clone was seen only a few times. Germline CDR1 and CDR2: KGHSH and LQKENI. CDR3 length: 16 residues. V was pared by 6 bases and J by 4 bases, with 8 bases of the junction left unmatched. Seattle enrolled patients during active infection and tracked them longitudinally.

The V and J genes are TRBV18 and TRBJ2-7; 14 bases fit TRBD2. The sequence was obtained from a man aged 65 to 85 with COVID-19, enrolled during active disease. Material: peripheral blood. This chain's CDR3 is CASSLAGTSGSYEQYF. CDR3 bases: TGTGCCAGCTCTCTCGCAGGGACTAGCGGGAGTTACGAGCAGTACTTC.